This entry features one T cell receptor beta chain sequence. Its antigen is not identified. The data originate from a study of OX40 agonist ivuxolimab in advanced cancers. Study-wide context: The dose-escalation cohort was approximately 80% male, with a mean age of around 60 years, ranging roughly 23 to 90. In three patients, partial responses were observed, one with hepatocellular carcinoma and two with cutaneous melanoma. Study-level points and caveats: CD4+ and CD8+ T cells in blood underwent clonal expansion by week 6 at 0.1 to 3.0 mg/kg.

Germline V gives CDR1 SQVTM, CDR2 ANQGSEA. V was cut by 2 bases and J by 5 bases, with 10 bases left in between. CDR3 length: 13 amino acids. Repertoires were generated with immunoSEQ multiplex PCR, while TCRdb's copy carries only in-frame clones and drops some. Here the sample spans approximately 49,000 clones, around 81% being singletons. Excluded were patients having autoimmune disease history or systemic immunosuppression. The rearrangement joins TRBV29-1 to TRBJ2-1, with a possible D match to TRBD2 (5 bases). The source material was CD4+ or CD8+ T cells sorted from blood, sampled in a trial of the OX40 agonist ivuxolimab. The source of this sequence is an adult with an advanced solid tumor such as melanoma, head and neck, liver or kidney cancer. The CDR3 spells CSVEPRVHNEQFF. CDR3 nucleotide sequence: TGCAGCGTTGAACCGAGGGTCCACAATGAGCAGTTCTTC.